This entry is about one T cell receptor (beta chain). Its antigen is not known. The data were taken from a study of shared clonotypes between healthy human individuals. Study outcomes and limitations: The small donor group covered limited genetic and exposure diversity. About 5.2% was the fraction of naive CD4 clonotypes found shared across four donors.

The V end was cut by 2 bases, the J end by 0 bases, with 8 bases between. The CDR3 loop spans 14 amino acids. Germline V CDR1 and CDR2: LNHDA, SQIVND (reference sequence). The method was immunoSEQ multiplex PCR; TCRdb's version includes in-frame clones alone and lacks a portion of them. This table has roughly 2.2 million clones, 85% to 95% appearing once. Healthy and HIV-negative, the adult donors had no recent acute infections or vaccinations. Every one of the donors was a Caucasian adult that lived in Nashville, Tennessee. Sequencing input: naive CD4+ T cells from PBMCs. Subset denoted: CD45RA+ positively selected. The sequence was obtained from a man younger than 30 in good health. Some clones in this sample may be carry-over from other donors' samples. The genes are TRBV19 and TRBJ2-7; maybe TRBD2 (5 bases). The CDR3: CASSITGISYEQYF. Written as DNA, the CDR3 is TGTGCCAGTAGTATAACGGGGATCTCCTACGAGCAGTACTTC.